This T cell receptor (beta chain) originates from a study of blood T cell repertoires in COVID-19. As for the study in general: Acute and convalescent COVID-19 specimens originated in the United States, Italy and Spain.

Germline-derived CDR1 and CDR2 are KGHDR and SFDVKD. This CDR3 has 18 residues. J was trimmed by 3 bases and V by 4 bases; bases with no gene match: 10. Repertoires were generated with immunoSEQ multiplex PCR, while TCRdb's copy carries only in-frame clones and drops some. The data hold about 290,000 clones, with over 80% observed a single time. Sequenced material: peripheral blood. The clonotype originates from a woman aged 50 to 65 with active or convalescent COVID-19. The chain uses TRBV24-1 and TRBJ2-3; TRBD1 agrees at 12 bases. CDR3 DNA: TGTGCCACCAGTGAATCTCCGGGACAGGGGGCGCATACAGATACGCAGTATTTT. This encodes CATSESPGQGAHTDTQYF.